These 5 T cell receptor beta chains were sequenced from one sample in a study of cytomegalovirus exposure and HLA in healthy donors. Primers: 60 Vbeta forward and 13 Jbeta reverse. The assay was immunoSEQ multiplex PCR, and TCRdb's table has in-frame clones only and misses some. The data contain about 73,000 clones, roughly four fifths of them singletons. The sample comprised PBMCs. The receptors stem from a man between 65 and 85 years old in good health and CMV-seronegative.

CDR3 amino acids: CASSLGQAERGGYTF. DNA of the CDR3: TGCGCCAGCAGCTTAGGACAGGCTGAAAGAGGTGGCTACACCTTC. The chain carries TRBV5-1 and TRBJ1-2; 7 bases are a match to TRBD1. CDR1 SGHRS and CDR2 YFSETQ come from the germline V gene. The CDR3 covers 15 residues. J gave up 7 bases and V 2 bases, and 11 bases lay outside the gene matches.

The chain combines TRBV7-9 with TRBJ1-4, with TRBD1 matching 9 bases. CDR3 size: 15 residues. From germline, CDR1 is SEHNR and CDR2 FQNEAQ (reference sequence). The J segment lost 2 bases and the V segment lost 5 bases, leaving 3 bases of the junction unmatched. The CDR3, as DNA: TGTGCCAGCAGCCGCGGACAGGGGACTAATGAAAAACTGTTTTTT. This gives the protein CASSRGQGTNEKLFF.

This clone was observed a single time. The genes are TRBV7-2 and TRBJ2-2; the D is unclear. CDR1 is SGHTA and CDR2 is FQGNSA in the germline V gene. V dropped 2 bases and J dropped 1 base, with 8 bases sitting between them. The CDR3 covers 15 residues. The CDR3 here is CASSLTRVNTGELFF. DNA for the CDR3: TGTGCCAGCAGCTTAACCCGGGTGAACACCGGGGAGCTGTTTTTT.

The CDR3 loop reads CASSFRGTGGSGANVLTF. The CDR3 DNA reads as TGTGCCAGCAGCTTTCGAGGGACAGGGGGCTCTGGGGCCAACGTCCTGACTTTC. J is TRBJ2-6 and V is TRBV7-9; TRBD1 aligns across 11 bases. The CDR3 contains 18 residues. V shed 3 bases, J shed 0 bases, and the junction held 4 bases outside the gene matches. The germline V gene encodes CDR1 SEHNR and CDR2 FQNEAQ (reference sequence).

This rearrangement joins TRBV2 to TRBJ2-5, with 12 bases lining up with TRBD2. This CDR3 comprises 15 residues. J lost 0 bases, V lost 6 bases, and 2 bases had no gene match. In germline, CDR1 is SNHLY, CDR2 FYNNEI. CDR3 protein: CASRLAGGYQETQYF. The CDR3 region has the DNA TGTGCCAGCAGACTAGCGGGGGGATACCAAGAGACCCAGTACTTC.